This is a list of T cell receptor beta chains from one sample in a study of early T cells in non-severe SARS-CoV-2 infection. Via MiXCR, TCRdb re-called the 5' RACE reads, giving one row per CDR3 protein. The sample lists around 27,000 distinct CDR3 sequences; roughly 6.6% were seen once. The sequencing input was whole blood. The receptors originated from an adult who was a healthcare worker with PCR-confirmed SARS-CoV-2 infection or an uninfected control (not recorded which). Each CDR3 is given with its conserved first and last residue. The D gene is left open where the match is weak. Size is omitted from some rows. Given values are once, few, many or a class for expanded clones.

d_call: .
j_call: TRBJ2-6
v_call: TRBV6-5
clone_size: many
cdr3_aa: CASSHNWFSGANVLTF
cdr3_nt: TGTGCCAGCAGCCACAATTGGTTTTCTGGGGCCAACGTCCTGACTTTC

d_call: TRBD1
j_call: TRBJ1-2
v_call: TRBV3-1
clone_size: many
cdr3_aa: CASSQGQGHYGYTF
cdr3_nt: TGTGCCAGCAGCCAAGGACAGGGACACTATGGCTACACCTTC

d_call: .
j_call: TRBJ2-7
v_call: TRBV3-1
clone_size: .
cdr3_aa: CASSQAEGFYEQYF
cdr3_nt: TGTGCCAGCAGCCAAGCGGAGGGATTCTACGAGCAGTACTTC

d_call: TRBD1
j_call: TRBJ2-7
v_call: TRBV7-2
clone_size: .
cdr3_aa: CASSLAGTGSSYEQYF
cdr3_nt: TGTGCCAGCAGCTTAGCCGGGACAGGGAGCTCCTACGAGCAGTACTTC

d_call: .
j_call: TRBJ2-5
v_call: TRBV6-1
clone_size: few
cdr3_aa: CASLFSGRETQYF
cdr3_nt: TGTGCCAGCCTATTTAGCGGCCGAGAGACCCAGTACTTC

d_call: .
j_call: TRBJ2-2
v_call: TRBV18
clone_size: many
cdr3_aa: CASSPGSPINTGELFF
cdr3_nt: TGTGCCAGCTCACCAGGCAGCCCCATTAACACCGGGGAGCTGTTTTTT

d_call: TRBD1
j_call: TRBJ2-7
v_call: TRBV7-2
clone_size: .
cdr3_aa: CASSLGTEYEQYF
cdr3_nt: TGTGCCAGCAGCCTAGGGACAGAGTACGAGCAGTACTTC

d_call: TRBD2
j_call: TRBJ2-5
v_call: TRBV28
clone_size: few
cdr3_aa: CASSLSLAGETQYF
cdr3_nt: TGTGCCAGCAGTTTAAGCCTAGCGGGAGAGACCCAGTACTTC

d_call: TRBD1
j_call: TRBJ2-5
v_call: TRBV5-6
clone_size: many
cdr3_aa: CASSPGTEEETQYF
cdr3_nt: TGTGCCAGCAGCCCTGGGACAGAGGAAGAGACCCAGTACTTC

d_call: TRBD2
j_call: TRBJ2-7
v_call: TRBV20-1
clone_size: many
cdr3_aa: CSARRGGGDYEQYF
cdr3_nt: TGCAGTGCTAGGCGTGGGGGAGGGGACTACGAGCAGTACTTC

d_call: .
j_call: TRBJ2-7
v_call: TRBV28
clone_size: many
cdr3_aa: CASSLTVLGAEQYF
cdr3_nt: TGTGCCAGCAGTTTGACAGTCCTTGGGGCCGAGCAGTACTTC

d_call: TRBD1
j_call: TRBJ1-1
v_call: TRBV20-1
clone_size: many
cdr3_aa: CSANTGGTEAFF
cdr3_nt: TGCAGTGCCAATACAGGGGGCACTGAAGCTTTCTTT

d_call: TRBD2
j_call: TRBJ2-1
v_call: TRBV20-1
clone_size: many
cdr3_aa: CSARAVAGGHNEQFF
cdr3_nt: TGCAGTGCTAGAGCGGTGGCGGGGGGCCACAATGAGCAGTTCTTC